This entry lists 3 T cell receptor beta chains sequenced from one sample in a study of blood T cells in healthy people across ages. A second PCR, run for roughly 7 to 11 cycles, used a sample-barcoded 5' primer plus a J-beta primer mix. TCRdb re-analysed the 5' RACE reads in MiXCR, keeping a single row per CDR3 protein. The repertoire holds 700,000 or so distinct CDR3 sequences, with approximately 22% as singletons. The specimen sequenced was blood. Receptors were obtained from an older man in good health.

The chain recombines TRBV11-2 with TRBJ1-1; possible D gene TRBD1, 5 bases. Germline V lookup: CDR1 SGHAT, CDR2 FQNNGV. The ends were cut back, 5 bases at V and 1 base at J, with 11 bases in the middle. The CDR3 totals 14 residues. The CDR3, as DNA: TGTGCCAGCAGCCACCATACAGGGAACACTGAAGCTTTCTTT. Translating gives CASSHHTGNTEAFF.

CDR3 in DNA: TGTGCCAGCAGCTTAGGGGGGGGGTCTGATACGCAGTATTTT. Its translation is CASSLGGGSDTQYF. The chain is built from TRBV7-2 and TRBJ2-3; TRBD2 matches at 7 bases. The germline gives CDR1 SGHTA, CDR2 FQGNSA. V was clipped by 1 base and J by 6 bases; unmatched bases: 4. The CDR3 consists of 14 residues.

V gene TRBV19 combines with J gene TRBJ1-2, with TRBD1 as a possible D gene (6 bases). CDR1 and CDR2 from the germline V gene are LNHDA and SQIVND (reference sequence). The CDR3 is 12 residues long. V lost 5 bases, J lost 5 bases, and 9 bases lay in between. CDR3 amino acids: CASSHRVYGYTF. In DNA form, the CDR3 reads TGTGCCAGTAGTCACAGGGTTTATGGCTACACCTTC.